This T cell receptor (beta chain) was identified during a study of blood T cell repertoires in COVID-19. As for the study in general: Material from acute and convalescent COVID-19 was sourced from the United States, Italy and Spain. T cells, B-cell-depleted T cells, or PBMCs supplied cDNA or gDNA.

Methods used by the authors: Amplified reference gene primers provided the basis for estimating nucleated cell counts. The assay was immunoSEQ multiplex PCR, and TCRdb's table has in-frame clones only and misses some. V and J calls and clone size follow that table, whereas D and trimming were derived from the DNA. The sample shows about 150,000 clones, 75% to 85% of them seen only once. Trimming stripped 4 bases from V and 8 bases from J, with 24 bases between. Germline V CDR1 and CDR2: SGDLS, YYNGEE. This CDR3 is built from 17 residues. The sequenced sample consisted of peripheral blood. The receptor was isolated from a man aged 60 to 75 with acute or convalescent COVID-19. The V gene is TRBV9, the J gene TRBJ1-4; D is possibly TRBD1 (6 bases). The CDR3 DNA reads TGTGCCAGCAGCTCCCGGTCCTCAGGGGCGTCGGGGGAAAAACTGTTTTTT. This sequence encodes CASSSRSSGASGEKLFF. Based on the CDR3 plus reference TRBV9 and TRBJ1-4, the full variable domain is DSGVTQTPKHLITATGQRVTLRCSPRSGDLSVYWYQQSLDQGLQFLIQYYNGEERAKGNILERFSAQQFPDLHSELNLSSLELGDSALYFCASSSRSSGASGEKLFFGSGTQLSVL.